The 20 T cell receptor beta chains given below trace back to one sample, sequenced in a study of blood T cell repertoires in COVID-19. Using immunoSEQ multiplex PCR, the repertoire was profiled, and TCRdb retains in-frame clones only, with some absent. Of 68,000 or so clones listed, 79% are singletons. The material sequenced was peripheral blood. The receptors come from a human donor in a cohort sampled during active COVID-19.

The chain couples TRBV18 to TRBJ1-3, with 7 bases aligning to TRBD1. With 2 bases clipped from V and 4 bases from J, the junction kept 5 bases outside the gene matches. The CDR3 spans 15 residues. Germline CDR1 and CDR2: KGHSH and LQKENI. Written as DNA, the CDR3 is TGTGCCAGCTCACCAACAGGGGTGAGCGGAAACACCATATATTTT. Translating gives CASSPTGVSGNTIYF. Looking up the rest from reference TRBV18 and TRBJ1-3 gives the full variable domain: NAGVMQNPRHLVRRRGQEARLRCSPMKGHSHVYWYRQLPEEGLKFMVYLQKENIIDESGMPKERFSAEFPKEGPSILRIQQVVRGDSAAYFCASSPTGVSGNTIYFGEGSWLTVV.

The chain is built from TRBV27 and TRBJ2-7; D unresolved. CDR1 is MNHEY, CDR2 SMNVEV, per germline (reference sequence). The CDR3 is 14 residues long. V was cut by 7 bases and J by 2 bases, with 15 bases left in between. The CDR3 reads CASTPPWQTYEQYF. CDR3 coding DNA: TGTGCCAGCACCCCCCCGTGGCAGACCTACGAGCAGTACTTC.

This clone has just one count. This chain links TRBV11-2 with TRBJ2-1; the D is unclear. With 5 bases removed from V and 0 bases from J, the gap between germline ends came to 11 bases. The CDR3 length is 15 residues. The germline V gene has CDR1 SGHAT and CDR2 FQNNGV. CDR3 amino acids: CASSQERSSYNEQFF. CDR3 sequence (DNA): TGTGCCAGCAGCCAAGAGCGAAGCTCCTACAATGAGCAGTTCTTC.

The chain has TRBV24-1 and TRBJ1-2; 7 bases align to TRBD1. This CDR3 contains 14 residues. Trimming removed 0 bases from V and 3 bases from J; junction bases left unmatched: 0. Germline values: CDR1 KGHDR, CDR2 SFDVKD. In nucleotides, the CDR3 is TGTGCCACCAGTGATTTGGGACAGGACTATGGCTACACCTTC. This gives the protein CATSDLGQDYGYTF.

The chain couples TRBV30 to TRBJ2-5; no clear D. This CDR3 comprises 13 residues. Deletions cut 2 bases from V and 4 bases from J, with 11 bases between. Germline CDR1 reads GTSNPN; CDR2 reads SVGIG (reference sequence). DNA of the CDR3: TGTGCCTGGAGTCCCGAGCTACTAGAGACCCAGTACTTC. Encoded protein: CAWSPELLETQYF.

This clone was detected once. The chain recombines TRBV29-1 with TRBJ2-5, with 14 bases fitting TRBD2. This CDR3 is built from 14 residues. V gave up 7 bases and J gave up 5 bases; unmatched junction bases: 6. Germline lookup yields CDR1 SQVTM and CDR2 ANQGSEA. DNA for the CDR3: TGCAGCGCTGGGACTAGCGGGAGTAGGGAGACCCAGTACTTC. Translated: CSAGTSGSRETQYF.

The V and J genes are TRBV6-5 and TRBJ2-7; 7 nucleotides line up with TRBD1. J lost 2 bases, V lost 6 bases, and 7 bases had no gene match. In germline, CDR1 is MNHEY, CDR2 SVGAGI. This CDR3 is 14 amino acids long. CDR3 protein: CASRVVTGPYEQYF. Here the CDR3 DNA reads TGTGCCAGCAGAGTTGTGACAGGGCCCTACGAGCAGTACTTC.

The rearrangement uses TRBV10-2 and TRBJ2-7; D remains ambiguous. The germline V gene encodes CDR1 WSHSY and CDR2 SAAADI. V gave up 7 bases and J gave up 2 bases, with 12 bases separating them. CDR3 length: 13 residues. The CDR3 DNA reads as TGCGCCAGCACCCAGCAGGCTCCCTACGAGCAGTACTTC. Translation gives CASTQQAPYEQYF.

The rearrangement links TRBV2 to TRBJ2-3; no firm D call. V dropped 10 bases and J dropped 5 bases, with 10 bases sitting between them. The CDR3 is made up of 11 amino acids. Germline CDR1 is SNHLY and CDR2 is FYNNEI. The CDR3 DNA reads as TGTGCCACCGAATTACAAGATACGCAGTATTTT. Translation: CATELQDTQYF.

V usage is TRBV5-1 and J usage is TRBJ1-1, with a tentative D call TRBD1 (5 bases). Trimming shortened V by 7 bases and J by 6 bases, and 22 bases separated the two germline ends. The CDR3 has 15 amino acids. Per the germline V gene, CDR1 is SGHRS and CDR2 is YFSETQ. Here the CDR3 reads CASSRENYGGAEAFF. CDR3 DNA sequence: TGCGCCAGCTCCAGGGAAAACTACGGGGGGGCTGAAGCTTTCTTT.

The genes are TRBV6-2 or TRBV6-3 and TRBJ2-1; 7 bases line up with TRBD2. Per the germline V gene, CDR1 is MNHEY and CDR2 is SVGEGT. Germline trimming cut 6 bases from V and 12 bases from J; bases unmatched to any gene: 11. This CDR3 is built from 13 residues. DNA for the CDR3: TGTGCCAGCAGCTCCCCGACTAGCCGAGGGCAGTTCTTC. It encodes CASSSPTSRGQFF.

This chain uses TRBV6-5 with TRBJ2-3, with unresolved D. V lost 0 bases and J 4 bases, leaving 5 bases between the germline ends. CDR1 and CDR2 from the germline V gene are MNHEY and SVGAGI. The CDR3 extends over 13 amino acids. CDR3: CASSYSASDTQYF. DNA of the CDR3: TGTGCCAGCAGTTACTCGGCCTCAGATACGCAGTATTTT.

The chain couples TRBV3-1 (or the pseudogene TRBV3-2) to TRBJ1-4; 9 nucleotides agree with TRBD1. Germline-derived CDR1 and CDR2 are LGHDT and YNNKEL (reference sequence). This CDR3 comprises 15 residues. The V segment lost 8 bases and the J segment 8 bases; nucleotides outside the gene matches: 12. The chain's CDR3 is CASEARTGVREKLFF. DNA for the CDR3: TGTGCCAGCGAGGCCCGGACAGGGGTTCGAGAAAAACTGTTTTTT.

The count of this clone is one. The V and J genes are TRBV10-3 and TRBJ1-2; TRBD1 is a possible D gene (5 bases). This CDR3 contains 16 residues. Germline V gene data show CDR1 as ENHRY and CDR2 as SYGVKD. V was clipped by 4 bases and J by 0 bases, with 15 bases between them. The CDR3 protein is CAISGGTEYSNYGYTF. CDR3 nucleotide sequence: TGTGCCATCAGTGGGGGCACGGAATATTCTAACTATGGCTACACCTTC.

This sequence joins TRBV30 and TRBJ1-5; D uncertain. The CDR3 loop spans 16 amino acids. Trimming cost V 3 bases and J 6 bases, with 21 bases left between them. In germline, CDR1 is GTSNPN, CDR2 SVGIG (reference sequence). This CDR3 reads CAWSGGYADPFQPQHF. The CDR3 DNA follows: TGTGCCTGGAGCGGCGGGTACGCCGACCCCTTTCAGCCCCAGCATTTT.

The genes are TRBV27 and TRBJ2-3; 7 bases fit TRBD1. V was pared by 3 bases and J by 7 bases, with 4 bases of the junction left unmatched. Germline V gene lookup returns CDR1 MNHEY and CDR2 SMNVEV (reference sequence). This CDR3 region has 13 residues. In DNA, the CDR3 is TGTGCCAGCAGTTTGACAGGGATGCATACGCAGTATTTT. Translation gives CASSLTGMHTQYF.

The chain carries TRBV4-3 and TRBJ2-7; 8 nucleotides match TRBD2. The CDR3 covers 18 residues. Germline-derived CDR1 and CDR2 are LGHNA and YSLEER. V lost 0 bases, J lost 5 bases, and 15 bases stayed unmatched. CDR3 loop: CASSQELGVLSGSNEQYF. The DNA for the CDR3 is TGCGCCAGCAGCCAAGAACTTGGGGTCCTCAGCGGGAGTAACGAGCAGTACTTC.

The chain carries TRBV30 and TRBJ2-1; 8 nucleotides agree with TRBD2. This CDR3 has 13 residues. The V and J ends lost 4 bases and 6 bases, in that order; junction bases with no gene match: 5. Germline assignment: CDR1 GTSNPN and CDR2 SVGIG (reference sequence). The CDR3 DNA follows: TGTGCCTGGACGGGACTAGGAGGCAATGAGCAGTTCTTC. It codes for CAWTGLGGNEQFF. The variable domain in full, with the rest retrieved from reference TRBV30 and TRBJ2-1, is SQTIHQWPATLVQPVGSPLSLECTVEGTSNPNLYWYRQAAGRGLQLLFYSVGIGQISSEVPQNLSASRPQDRQFILSSKKLLLSDSGFYLCAWTGLGGNEQFFGPGTRLTVL.

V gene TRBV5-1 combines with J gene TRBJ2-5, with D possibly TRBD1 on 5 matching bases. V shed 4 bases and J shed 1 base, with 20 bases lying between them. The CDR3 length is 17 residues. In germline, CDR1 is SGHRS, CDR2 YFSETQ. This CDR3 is CASSRAQGRWIQETQYF. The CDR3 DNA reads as TGCGCCAGCAGCCGGGCCCAGGGAAGATGGATCCAAGAGACCCAGTACTTC.

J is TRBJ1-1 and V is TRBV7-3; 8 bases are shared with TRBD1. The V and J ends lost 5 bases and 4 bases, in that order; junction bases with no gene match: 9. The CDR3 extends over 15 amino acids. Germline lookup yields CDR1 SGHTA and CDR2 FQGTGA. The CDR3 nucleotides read TGTGCCAGCAGCACCGCAGGGGGCTGGGGCACTGAAGCTTTCTTT. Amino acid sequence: CASSTAGGWGTEAFF.